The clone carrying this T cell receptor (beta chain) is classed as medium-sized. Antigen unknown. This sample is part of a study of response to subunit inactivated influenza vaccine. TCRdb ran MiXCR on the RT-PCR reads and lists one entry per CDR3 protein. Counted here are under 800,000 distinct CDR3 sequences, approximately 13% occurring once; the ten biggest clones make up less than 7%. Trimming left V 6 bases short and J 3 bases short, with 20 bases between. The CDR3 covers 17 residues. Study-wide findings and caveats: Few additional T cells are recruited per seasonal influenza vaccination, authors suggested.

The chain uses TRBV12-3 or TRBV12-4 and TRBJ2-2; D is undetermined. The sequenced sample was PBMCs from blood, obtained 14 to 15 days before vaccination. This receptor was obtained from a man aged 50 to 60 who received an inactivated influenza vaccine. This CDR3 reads CASSPALFSQDTGELFF. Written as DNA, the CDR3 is TGTGCCAGCAGCCCCGCCCTTTTTAGCCAGGACACCGGGGAGCTGTTTTTT.